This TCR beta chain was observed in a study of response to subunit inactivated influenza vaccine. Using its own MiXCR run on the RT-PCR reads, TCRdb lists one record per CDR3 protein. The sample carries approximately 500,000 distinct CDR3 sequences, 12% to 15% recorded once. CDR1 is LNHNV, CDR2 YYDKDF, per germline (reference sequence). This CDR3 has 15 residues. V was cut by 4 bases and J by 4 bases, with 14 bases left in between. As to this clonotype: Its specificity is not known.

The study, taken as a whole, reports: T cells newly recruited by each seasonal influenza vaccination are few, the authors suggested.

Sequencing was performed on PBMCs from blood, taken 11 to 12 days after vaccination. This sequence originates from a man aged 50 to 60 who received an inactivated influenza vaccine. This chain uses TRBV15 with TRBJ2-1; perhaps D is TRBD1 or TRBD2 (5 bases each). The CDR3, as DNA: TGTGCCACCAGCACAAGACGGGACCCTTACAATGAGCAGTTCTTC. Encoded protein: CATSTRRDPYNEQFF. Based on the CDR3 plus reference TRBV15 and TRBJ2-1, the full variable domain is DAMVIQNPRYQVTQFGKPVTLSCSQTLNHNVMYWYQQKSSQAPKLLFHYYDKDFNNEADTPDNFQSRRPNTSFCFLDIRSPGLGDTAMYLCATSTRRDPYNEQFFGPGTRLTVL.